These 3 T cell receptor beta chains came from one sample sequenced in a study of metastatic and nonmetastatic thyroid tumors. TCRdb re-processed the PCR reads through MiXCR. The sample yields 11,000 or so clones, about 38% seen once. Nobody among the patients had been given any treatment before thyroid surgery. The specimen sequenced was tumor tissue. The receptors come from a female donor with papillary thyroid cancer or a benign thyroid nodule (not recorded which). Some clones in this sample may be carry-over from other donors' samples.

The J gene is TRBJ2-3, the V gene TRBV28, with 11 bases matching TRBD2. V was clipped by 0 bases and J by 2 bases; unmatched bases: 10. This CDR3 contains 19 residues. Germline V gene data show CDR1 as MDHEN and CDR2 as SYDVKM. CDR3 nucleotide sequence: TGTGCCAGCAGTTTATGGGGACTAGCGGCACCGGACCTCACAGATACGCAGTATTTT. Encoded protein: CASSLWGLAAPDLTDTQYF. Looking up the rest from reference TRBV28 and TRBJ2-3 gives the full variable domain: DVKVTQSSRYLVKRTGEKVFLECVQDMDHENMFWYRQDPGLGLRLIYFSYDVKMKEKGDIPEGYSVSREKKERFSLILESASTNQTSMYLCASSLWGLAAPDLTDTQYFGPGTRLTVL.

The V gene is TRBV20-1, the J gene TRBJ2-1, with D perhaps assigned TRBD1 or TRBD2 (5 bases each). CDR3 size: 12 residues. V gave up 7 bases and J gave up 10 bases, with 17 bases separating them. Germline assignment: CDR1 DFQATT and CDR2 SNEGSKA (reference sequence). The CDR3 here is CSGGGQGNEQFF. The CDR3 coding sequence is TGCAGTGGAGGAGGTCAGGGTAACGAGCAGTTCTTC.

The rearrangement joins TRBV27 to TRBJ2-2; the D gene could be TRBD1 or TRBD2 (5 bases each). This CDR3 has 15 residues. V was cut by 7 bases and J by 4 bases, with 16 bases left in between. From germline, CDR1 is MNHEY and CDR2 SMNVEV (reference sequence). The CDR3 protein is CASKISGTPTGELFF. DNA for the CDR3: TGTGCCAGCAAGATTAGTGGGACGCCCACCGGGGAGCTGTTTTTT.